One sample yielded the 12 T cell receptor beta chains listed below, sequenced in a study of Graves' ophthalmopathy and Graves' hyperthyroidism. The study amplified TCR beta CDR3 regions using RNA transcripts. Second-round multiplex PCR came after a first-round RT-PCR that employed HTBI primers. From the multiplex PCR reads, TCRdb called clonotypes with MiXCR, one entry per CDR3 protein. This repertoire shows roughly 1.1 million distinct CDR3 sequences, about 38% found once; its top ten account for over 8.5%. Sample: peripheral blood or thyroid tissue (not recorded which). Every receptor here comes from an adult man with Graves' hyperthyroidism.

On this clonotype: Mismatch with germline at one junction end may stem from a read error. V gene TRBV20-1 combines with J gene TRBJ1-5; maybe TRBD1 (5 bases). Germline V gene sequence: CDR1 DFQATT, CDR2 SNEGSKA (reference sequence). The CDR3 runs 16 residues. CDR3 sequence (DNA): TGCAGTGCTAGCCGCTCGAGGTGGCAGGGAGATCAGCCCCACCATTTT. Its protein product is CSASRSRWQGDQPHHF.

Concerning this clonotype: A much larger clone differs from this one at a single base, so this may be a read error. This chain links TRBV4-1 with TRBJ1-5, with D hard to call. This CDR3 is built from 13 residues. CDR1 is MGHRA and CDR2 is YSYEKL in the germline V gene. The DNA for the CDR3 is TGCGCCAGCAGCGTGGAGATGAATCAGCCCCATCATTTT. This gives the protein CASSVEMNQPHHF.

This clonotype came up many times. V is TRBV7-8 and J is TRBJ2-7; D ambiguous. The V gene's germline CDR1 is SGHVS and CDR2 FQNEAQ. The CDR3 is 13 amino acids. Trimming pared 6 bases from V and 2 bases from J, leaving 11 bases between. The CDR3 protein is CASRAPPTYEQYF. Written as DNA, the CDR3 is TGTGCCAGCAGGGCGCCCCCTACCTACGAGCAGTACTTC.

This clonotype was detected many times. The rearrangement joins TRBV24-1 to TRBJ2-7; D may be TRBD1 or TRBD2 (5 bases each). The CDR3 totals 15 residues. Trimming removed 12 bases at V and 6 bases at J, with 26 bases between. The germline gives CDR1 KGHDR, CDR2 SFDVKD. In DNA, the CDR3 is TGTGCCGCCCGAAAGTGGGGACGGGGAAAGGGCGAGCAGTACTTC. Protein: CAARKWGRGKGEQYF.

This clonotype was seen only a few times. The chain employs TRBV5-1 and TRBJ2-7, with TRBD2 matching 15 bases. The CDR3 totals 19 residues. Per the germline V gene, CDR1 is SGHRS and CDR2 is YFSETQ. With 4 bases clipped from V and 2 bases from J, the junction kept 13 bases outside the gene matches. For the CDR3, the DNA is TGCGCCAGCAGCGGAACGGTACCGGGACTAGCGGGGGGTCCCTACGAGCAGTACTTC. The encoded protein is CASSGTVPGLAGGPYEQYF.

The chain recombines TRBV7-6 with TRBJ2-5; a possible D gene is TRBD1 (6 bases). Germline V gene sequence: CDR1 SGHVS, CDR2 FNYEAQ. CDR3 size: 14 residues. V was cut by 7 bases and J by 2 bases, with 14 bases left in between. Written as DNA, the CDR3 is TGTGCCAGCACCTCGGGACAATTGCAAGAGACCCAGTACTTC. Translated: CASTSGQLQETQYF.

The chain uses TRBV10-2 and TRBJ2-7; TRBD1 is a possible D gene (6 bases). Per germline, CDR1 WSHSY and CDR2 SAAADI. V was shortened by 8 bases and J by 2 bases, with 16 bases between the two germline ends. The CDR3 contains 14 residues. The CDR3 nucleotides are TGCGCCAGCCTCCGAGGGGGACGGGCCTACGAGCAGTACTTC. Translating gives CASLRGGRAYEQYF.

There are many counts of this clonotype. The rearrangement uses TRBV7-8 and TRBJ1-1, with D unresolved. Germline V gene sequence: CDR1 SGHVS, CDR2 FQNEAQ. The CDR3 sequence is 16 residues long. Trimming pared 3 bases from V and 1 base from J, leaving 15 bases between. Here the CDR3 DNA reads TGTGCCAGCAGCTTCAATACGCGTTACGCGAACACTGAAGCTTTCTTT. It codes for CASSFNTRYANTEAFF. Filled out from reference TRBV7-8 and TRBJ1-1, the complete variable domain reads GAGVSQSPRYKVAKRGQDVALRCDPISGHVSLFWYQQALGQGPEFLTYFQNEAQLDKSGLPSDRFFAERPEGSVSTLKIQRTQQEDSAVYLCASSFNTRYANTEAFFGQGTRLTVV.

This clonotype turned up a few times. V is TRBV13 and J is TRBJ1-2; no reliable D call. The length of the CDR3 is 15 residues. Germline assignment: CDR1 PRHDT and CDR2 FYEKMQ (reference sequence). The V and J ends lost 4 bases and 3 bases respectively, with 15 bases between them. The CDR3 sequence: CASSSVSADDYGYTF. Written as DNA, the CDR3 is TGTGCCAGCAGCTCTGTTTCCGCGGATGACTATGGCTACACCTTC.

This clonotype was counted ten times or more. The chain employs TRBV20-1 and TRBJ2-2; 8 nucleotides agree with TRBD1. Germline-derived CDR1 and CDR2 are DFQATT and SNEGSKA (reference sequence). V shed 3 bases, J shed 0 bases, and the junction held 6 bases outside the gene matches. This CDR3 contains 16 residues. Here the CDR3 DNA reads TGCAGTGCTAGGGATCGACAGGGGCCGAACACCGGGGAGCTGTTTTTT. Its protein is CSARDRQGPNTGELFF.

V gene TRBV4-1 combines with J gene TRBJ1-2; no clear D gene. V shed 1 base and J shed 4 bases, with 16 bases lying between them. The CDR3 loop spans 16 amino acids. Germline lookup yields CDR1 MGHRA and CDR2 YSYEKL. This CDR3 reads CASSQGTQTEIYGYTF. Written as DNA, the CDR3 is TGCGCCAGCAGCCAAGGGACCCAAACAGAAATCTATGGCTACACCTTC.

This clonotype was picked up many times. The V call is TRBV19, the J call TRBJ1-4, with TRBD1 matching 7 bases. The CDR3 has 13 residues. The V and J ends lost 10 bases and 5 bases, in that order; junction bases with no gene match: 7. Germline V lookup: CDR1 LNHDA, CDR2 SQIVND (reference sequence). The CDR3, as DNA: TGTGCCACCCTGGACAGGCGAAATGAAAAACTGTTTTTT. Translated, it gives CATLDRRNEKLFF.